This entry is about one TCR beta chain. No antigen is known for it. Here immunoSEQ multiplex PCR was the method, and the copy in TCRdb shows in-frame clones only, minus some. The sample has under 650,000 clones; 90% to 96% are singletons. The data originate from a study of shared clonotypes between healthy human individuals. Notes on the study in general: Against clonotypes common to all four donors, non-shared ones had lower generation probabilities. The represented genetic and exposure-history diversity was limited by the small number of donors.

Germline CDR1 is MNHNS and CDR2 is SASEGT. The CDR3 spans 20 residues. Trimming cost V 5 bases and J 4 bases; bases outside gene matches: 21. The genes are TRBV6-1 and TRBJ2-2; TRBD2 agrees at 8 bases. The clonotype comes from a woman in her thirties in good health. Sequenced: naive CD4+ T cells sorted from blood. Subset noted: CD45RA+ positively selected. The CDR3, as DNA: TGTGCCAGCAGTCAAGGTGTCGGGATGAGCGGGAGTTCGGGCACCGGGGAGCTGTTTTTT. It translates to CASSQGVGMSGSSGTGELFF.